This T cell receptor beta chain is from a study of cytomegalovirus exposure and HLA in healthy donors. The study, taken as a whole, reports: In an earlier analysis, in 587 donors, most V segments appeared productive either ~87% or ~30% of the time. Indistinguishability led to the exclusion of some V segments, TRBV6-2 and TRBV6-3 included. Cytomegalovirus status was reportedly diagnosed by the classifier with high specificity and sensitivity.

About this clone itself: Its target is not known.

The CDR3 is 16 residues long. Germline loops: CDR1 SGDLS, CDR2 YYNGEE. V shed 0 bases and J shed 0 bases, with 10 bases lying between them. With 60 Vbeta and 13 Jbeta primers, the PCR was carried out. Generated by immunoSEQ multiplex PCR, the TCRdb table keeps only in-frame clones and is missing some. The top ten hold 4.2% of the sample, which has 100,000 to 130,000 clones, under 85% seen once. The V gene is TRBV9, the J gene TRBJ2-1; tentative D call: TRBD2 (6 bases). The clonotype was recovered from a male donor in good health and CMV-seronegative. Material: PBMCs. The CDR3 DNA reads as TGTGCCAGCAGCGTAGCTAGCGCGAGCTCCTACAATGAGCAGTTCTTC. This codes for CASSVASASSYNEQFF.